What follows are 28 T cell receptor beta chains derived from one specimen sequenced in a study of Ad26.COV2.S vaccination and SARS-CoV-2 variants. Here immunoSEQ multiplex PCR was the method, and the copy in TCRdb shows in-frame clones only, minus some. The sample carries around 140,000 clones, roughly 89% recorded once. This specimen was peripheral blood, taken after recovery from COVID-19. These TCRs come from a human donor who had recovered from COVID-19.

The V gene is TRBV3-1 (or the pseudogene TRBV3-2), the J gene TRBJ1-1; no clear D. This CDR3 contains 15 residues. Germline V gene sequence: CDR1 LGHDT, CDR2 YNNKEL (reference sequence). The germline V and J ends were trimmed by 0 bases and 3 bases, with 11 bases remaining between them. The chain's CDR3 is CASSQDIGYDTEAFF. CDR3 DNA: TGTGCCAGCAGCCAAGATATAGGGTATGACACTGAAGCTTTCTTT.

CDR3 DNA sequence: TGTGCCAGCAGCCAGAAGGGGGCGTGGACTGAAGCTTTCTTT. Translated, it gives CASSQKGAWTEAFF. The chain employs TRBV6-5 and TRBJ1-1; 7 bases align to TRBD1. Trimming took 6 bases from V and 5 from J; bases not matched to a gene: 9. Germline values: CDR1 MNHEY, CDR2 SVGAGI. The CDR3 spans 14 residues.

In DNA, the CDR3 is TGTGCCAGTAGGACTAGCGGGGGTTCCTACGAGCAGTACTTC. Its translation is CASRTSGGSYEQYF. J is TRBJ2-7 and V is TRBV19, with TRBD2 matching over 12 bases. Germline V gives CDR1 LNHDA, CDR2 SQIVND (reference sequence). The CDR3 is made up of 14 amino acids. The junction had 1 base not matched to a gene; V was cut back by 6 bases and J by 1 base.

DNA for the CDR3: TGTGCCAGCAGTTTAAACGAGCAGTACTTC. Translating gives CASSLNEQYF. The rearrangement links TRBV12-3 or TRBV12-4 to TRBJ2-7; D not resolved. CDR3 size: 10 residues. V was trimmed by 2 bases and J by 5 bases, leaving 1 base between them.

The V gene is TRBV28, the J gene TRBJ1-2; a possible D gene is TRBD1 (6 bases). The CDR3 has 14 amino acids. V lost 5 bases to trimming and J lost 2 bases, with 12 bases between them. Germline CDR1 and CDR2: MDHEN and SYDVKM. CDR3 residues: CASSIFQGNYGYTF. CDR3 nucleotide sequence: TGTGCCAGCAGTATCTTTCAGGGGAACTATGGCTACACCTTC.

This chain links TRBV9 with TRBJ1-2; D remains unclear. V was cut by 5 bases and J by 2 bases, with 7 bases left in between. CDR3 size: 12 residues. Germline V gene lookup returns CDR1 SGDLS and CDR2 YYNGEE. Here the CDR3 DNA reads TGTGCCAGCAGTAAGGGAAACTATGGCTACACCTTC. Translating it yields CASSKGNYGYTF.

The rearrangement links TRBV5-3 to TRBJ1-4, with D possibly being TRBD1 (5 bases). TRBV5-3 is an ORF; its function is uncertain. V was clipped by 0 bases and J by 0 bases, with 6 bases between them. There are 15 residues in the CDR3. CDR3 bases: TGTGCCAGAAGCTTGGGGGGACCAACTAATGAAAAACTGTTTTTT. Its protein is CARSLGGPTNEKLFF.

The rearrangement uses TRBV7-2 and TRBJ1-2; D is possibly TRBD1 (5 bases). From germline, CDR1 is SGHTA and CDR2 FQGNSA. The CDR3 sequence is 16 residues long. V dropped 4 bases and J dropped 3 bases, with 18 bases sitting between them. The CDR3 region has the DNA TGTGCCAGCAGCTACCCCGGGACGCACTCGGACTATGGCTACACCTTC. It encodes CASSYPGTHSDYGYTF. Filled out from reference TRBV7-2 and TRBJ1-2, the complete variable domain reads GAGVSQSPSNKVTEKGKDVELRCDPISGHTALYWYRQSLGQGLEFLIYFQGNSAPDKSGLPSDRFSAERTGGSVSTLTIQRTQQEDSAVYLCASSYPGTHSDYGYTFGSGTRLTVV.

This clone was picked up one time. The chain couples TRBV6-5 to TRBJ1-2, with TRBD1 as a possible D gene (6 bases). CDR3 length equals 14 residues. Trimming stripped 0 bases from V and 5 bases from J, with 10 bases between. The germline CDR1 and CDR2 sequences are MNHEY and SVGAGI. The CDR3 sequence: CASSYSETGYGYTF. DNA for the CDR3: TGTGCCAGCAGTTACTCCGAGACAGGATATGGCTACACCTTC.

The chain carries TRBV6-1 and TRBJ2-7; possible D gene TRBD1, 6 bases. CDR3 length equals 14 residues. V was pared by 3 bases and J by 1 base, with 10 bases between. Per the germline V gene, CDR1 is MNHNS and CDR2 is SASEGT. CDR3 in amino acids: CASSDRDTSYEQYF. Written as DNA, the CDR3 is TGTGCCAGCAGTGATCGGGACACTTCCTACGAGCAGTACTTC.

The genes are TRBV7-2 and TRBJ2-7; D is unclear. Germline CDR1 reads SGHTA; CDR2 reads FQGNSA. The length of the CDR3 is 14 residues. Trimming removed 2 bases at V and 2 bases at J, with 10 bases between. DNA of the CDR3: TGTGCCAGCAGCTTATACGGCACGACCTACGAGCAGTACTTC. It codes for CASSLYGTTYEQYF.

The rearrangement uses TRBV5-4 and TRBJ2-1; D is unclear. Germline V gene lookup returns CDR1 SGHNT and CDR2 YYREEE (reference sequence). CDR3 length equals 13 residues. Trimming removed 4 bases from V and 4 bases from J, with 9 bases in between. The CDR3 DNA sequence: TGTGCCAGCAGCACGGCGTGGTACAATGAGCAGTTCTTC. Its translation: CASSTAWYNEQFF.

Regarding this clone: Relative to the germline gene, one junction end is altered; a read error may explain this. The rearrangement uses TRBV24-1 and TRBJ2-7, with D tentatively TRBD1 (6 bases). The CDR3 has 13 amino acids. From germline, CDR1 is KGHDR and CDR2 SFDVKD. In DNA, the CDR3 is TGTGCCCCCAGGGGAGACAACTCCTACGAGCAGTACTTC. Its protein is CAPRGDNSYEQYF.

This chain links TRBV29-1 with TRBJ1-2, with D possibly matching TRBD1 (5 bases). This CDR3 contains 12 residues. Trimming shortened V by 6 bases and J by 5 bases, and 13 bases separated the two germline ends. The germline V gene has CDR1 SQVTM and CDR2 ANQGSEA. The DNA for the CDR3 is TGCAGCGTGATGGACGGGGGGTATGGCTACACCTTC. Residues: CSVMDGGYGYTF.

The rearrangement joins TRBV2 to TRBJ2-7; a weak D match, TRBD1 (6 bases). There are 12 residues in the CDR3. Germline V gene sequence: CDR1 SNHLY, CDR2 FYNNEI. With 5 bases removed from V and 5 bases from J, the gap between germline ends came to 10 bases. The CDR3 reads CASSPGADEQYF. The CDR3 nucleotides are TGTGCCAGCAGTCCAGGGGCGGACGAGCAGTACTTC.

The genes are TRBV28 and TRBJ1-2; D uncertain. This CDR3 contains 12 residues. CDR1 is MDHEN and CDR2 is SYDVKM in the germline V gene. Trimming stripped 4 bases from V and 4 bases from J, with 7 bases between. CDR3 DNA: TGTGCCAGCAGTTCCATGGCCTATGGCTACACCTTC. As protein: CASSSMAYGYTF.

The chain is built from TRBV12-3 or TRBV12-4 and TRBJ1-5; D uncertain. Between the trimmed V and J ends, which lost 5 bases and 8 bases, there was a span of 10 bases. The CDR3 length is 12 residues. The CDR3 nucleotides read TGTGCCAGCAGTCCTGGGGTGAAGCCCCAGCATTTT. Its protein product is CASSPGVKPQHF.

J is TRBJ2-7 and V is TRBV6-4; D is unclear. V dropped 4 bases and J dropped 0 bases, with 10 bases sitting between them. This CDR3 comprises 14 residues. CDR1 is MRHNA and CDR2 is SNTAGT in the germline V gene. CDR3 sequence reads: CASSASESSYEQYF. As DNA, the CDR3 is TGTGCCAGCAGTGCGTCAGAGTCCTCCTACGAGCAGTACTTC.

This chain connects TRBV18 to TRBJ2-1; TRBD2 aligns across 8 bases. Unmatched junction bases numbered 10, after V lost 3 bases and J lost 3 bases. CDR3 length equals 17 residues. Germline V gene sequence: CDR1 KGHSH, CDR2 LQKENI. Written as DNA, the CDR3 is TGTGCCAGCTCACCCCCAAGGGCGGGGGGAGACTACAATGAGCAGTTCTTC. Translated: CASSPPRAGGDYNEQFF. The full variable domain, in which reference TRBV18 and TRBJ2-1 provide the parts outside the CDR3, is NAGVMQNPRHLVRRRGQEARLRCSPMKGHSHVYWYRQLPEEGLKFMVYLQKENIIDESGMPKERFSAEFPKEGPSILRIQQVVRGDSAAYFCASSPPRAGGDYNEQFFGPGTRLTVL.

The rearrangement links TRBV11-2 to TRBJ2-3; the match to TRBD2 covers 8 bases. V shed 5 bases and J 2 bases; nucleotides not matched to a gene: 6. Germline V gene data show CDR1 as SGHAT and CDR2 as FQNNGV. The CDR3 covers 15 residues. The CDR3 nucleotides read TGTGCCAGCAGCGACACTAGCGGATACACAGATACGCAGTATTTT. It yields the protein CASSDTSGYTDTQYF.

This clone was counted only a few times. The rearrangement uses TRBV7-9 and TRBJ1-3; 7 positions match TRBD1. This CDR3 is built from 15 residues. Germline lookup yields CDR1 SEHNR and CDR2 FQNEAQ (reference sequence). After removal of 5 bases from V and 2 bases from J, the junction contained 6 bases not matched to a gene. CDR3 in amino acids: CASSPEGATGNTIYF. The CDR3 bases are TGTGCCAGCAGCCCCGAGGGGGCGACTGGAAACACCATATATTTT.

The CDR3, as DNA: TGTGCCAGCAGCACGGGACGCAAGAACACTGAAGCTTTCTTT. Translation gives CASSTGRKNTEAFF. The gene calls are TRBV5-4 and TRBJ1-1; a weak D match, TRBD1 (5 bases). V lost 4 bases and J 1 base, leaving 11 bases between the germline ends. CDR3 size: 14 residues. Per germline, CDR1 SGHNT and CDR2 YYREEE (reference sequence).

The genes are TRBV6-5 and TRBJ2-5; no definite D call. The V and J ends lost 2 bases and 5 bases respectively, with 12 bases between them. Looked up from germline, CDR1 is MNHEY and CDR2 is SVGAGI. CDR3 length: 14 residues. The CDR3 is CASSYVDGRETQYF. CDR3 nucleotide sequence: TGTGCCAGCAGTTACGTGGACGGGCGGGAGACCCAGTACTTC.

The CDR3 here is CASSIGKVPANYGYTF. The CDR3 DNA follows: TGTGCCAGTAGTATCGGAAAAGTACCAGCTAACTATGGCTACACCTTC. The chain uses TRBV19 and TRBJ1-2; D unresolved. The CDR3 covers 16 residues. Between the trimmed V and J ends, which lost 3 bases and 0 bases, there was a span of 14 bases. The germline gives CDR1 LNHDA, CDR2 SQIVND (reference sequence).

The V call is TRBV10-1, the J call TRBJ2-7, with D perhaps matching TRBD2 (5 bases). Trimming took 3 bases from V and 6 from J, leaving 21 bases between them. The germline V gene has CDR1 WNHNN and CDR2 SYGVQD (reference sequence). The CDR3 is made up of 16 amino acids. CDR3 residues: CASSDPRWTPGGEQYF. In DNA, the CDR3 is TGCGCCAGCAGTGACCCCAGGTGGACCCCCGGAGGCGAGCAGTACTTC.

The chain joins TRBV10-3 to TRBJ2-7; D is tentatively TRBD1 or TRBD2 (6 bases each). CDR3 length: 14 residues. With 2 bases removed from V and 3 bases from J, the gap between germline ends came to 11 bases. Germline V CDR1 and CDR2: ENHRY, SYGVKD. The CDR3 loop reads CAISEGGGIYEQYF. For the CDR3, the DNA is TGTGCCATCAGTGAGGGAGGGGGTATCTACGAGCAGTACTTC.

The chain has TRBV13 and TRBJ1-2; a weak D match, TRBD1 (6 bases). Between the trimmed V and J ends, which lost 5 bases and 0 bases, there was a span of 13 bases. CDR3 length equals 15 residues. Germline CDR1 PRHDT, CDR2 FYEKMQ (reference sequence). The DNA of the CDR3 is TGTGCCAGCAGCCCCCGACAGGCCCCTAACTATGGCTACACCTTC. This translates into CASSPRQAPNYGYTF.

This chain uses TRBV28 with TRBJ1-1; no firm D call. The germline CDR1 and CDR2 sequences are MDHEN and SYDVKM. The CDR3 spans 11 residues. The ends were cut back, 7 bases at V and 5 bases at J, with 8 bases in the middle. CDR3 sequence reads: CASTYKTEAFF. The CDR3 DNA reads TGTGCCAGCACCTACAAGACTGAAGCTTTCTTT.